The clone carrying this T cell receptor beta chain occurred a few times. Its specificity is unknown. This sample was included in a study of T cells in Graves' hyperthyroidism and ophthalmopathy. Study information: The blood sample was taken at first diagnosis, before treatment began. Whole-study results and caveats: Stable hyperthyroidism was told apart from ophthalmopathy by a model built on 13 V-J features.

TCR beta CDR3 region amplification was performed from RNA transcripts. When the TCR CDR3 underwent first-round RT-PCR, the HTBI primer set was used. TCRdb re-derived calls from the multiplex PCR reads in MiXCR, one entry per CDR3 protein. The sample includes around 530,000 distinct CDR3 sequences, roughly a sixth of them seen just once. This CDR3 is built from 13 residues. V lost 6 bases to trimming and J lost 8 bases; unmatched junction nucleotides: 5. Germline values: CDR1 SQVTM, CDR2 ANQGSEA. This chain joins TRBV29-1 and TRBJ1-4, with TRBD1 identical over 11 bases. The specimen sequenced was blood. The sequence was obtained from a woman between 18 and 30 years old with Graves' ophthalmopathy. The chain's CDR3 is CSVEDRGQEKLFF. CDR3 coding DNA: TGCAGCGTAGAGGACAGGGGGCAGGAAAAACTGTTTTTT.